The rows below give T cell receptor beta chains drawn from one sample of a study of identical twins. MiXCR, run by TCRdb on the 5' RACE reads, gives a single entry per CDR3 protein. The table lists hundreds of thousands of distinct CDR3 sequences, 21% of them singletons. This sample was also put to use in a study of T cells expressing NK-cell markers.

The sequencing input was PBMCs. These receptors came from a woman between 18 and 30 years old in good health. The CDR3 runs from the conserved cysteine through the conserved F or W. A D gene is named only where the DNA matches it firmly. Expanded clones get a size class; other rows say once, few or many, or leave the size out.

TRBJ2-1 TRBV20-1 - - TGCAGTGCTAGAGTGGGGTGGGATGAGCAGTTCTTC CSARVGWDEQFF
TRBJ2-1 TRBV7-9 many - TGTGCCAGCAGCCTCAGGGGAGAGGAGCAGTTCTTC CASSLRGEEQFF
TRBJ2-5 TRBV5-5 - - TGTGCCAGCAGATCAGCAACTACGGAGACCCAGTACTTC CASRSATTETQYF
TRBJ2-5 TRBV20-1 few - TGCAGTGCTAGAGATATTGGAGAGACCCAGTACTTC CSARDIGETQYF
TRBJ1-2 TRBV7-6 - - TGTGCCAGCAGCTCCCTCGAAGGGTATGGCTACACCTTC CASSSLEGYGYTF
TRBJ1-2 TRBV6-1 few TRBD1 TGTGCCAGCAGTCCAGGGGGTTTGAAGGACTACACCTTC CASSPGGLKDYTF
TRBJ2-7 TRBV29-1 many - TGCAGCGTTCACAAGATGGGGATATCGCAGACCTACGAGCAGTACTTC CSVHKMGISQTYEQYF
TRBJ2-5 TRBV5-1 - TRBD2 TGCGCCAGCAGCTTGGCTAGCGGGACAATCCAAGAGACCCAGTACTTC CASSLASGTIQETQYF
TRBJ2-7 TRBV20-1 - - TGCAGTGCTAGAGATGACCGGGTTTTGCGAGAGCAGTACTTC CSARDDRVLREQYF
TRBJ2-5 TRBV15 - - TGTGCCACCAGCACGAGCAGATCTCCTGGGGAGACCCAGTACTTC CATSTSRSPGETQYF
TRBJ2-5 TRBV20-1 - - TGCAGTGCTGTCCAGCGCGGTAAAGAGACCCAGTACTTC CSAVQRGKETQYF
TRBJ2-7 TRBV30 few - TGTGCCTGGAGTTCAGTTCCGTACGAGCAGTACTTC CAWSSVPYEQYF
TRBJ2-5 TRBV10-3 few - TGTGCCATCGCCCAACAAGAGACCCAGTACTTC CAIAQQETQYF
TRBJ2-5 TRBV2 - TRBD2 TGTGCCAGCAGGCTAGCGGGGGGCCTAGAGACCCAGTACTTC CASRLAGGLETQYF
TRBJ2-1 TRBV7-7 - - TGTGCCAGCAGCCCTGCCGGGACCCGGAGGGATGAGCAGTTCTTC CASSPAGTRRDEQFF
TRBJ2-3 TRBV5-1 many - TGCGCCAGCAGCGAATGGGGAAGGGATACGCAGTATTTT CASSEWGRDTQYF
TRBJ2-4 TRBV12-3/TRBV12-4 - TRBD2 TGTGCCAGCAGTTCTACCGTAGCGGGAGTGGCCAAAAACATTCAGTACTTC CASSSTVAGVAKNIQYF
TRBJ1-2 TRBV6-2/TRBV6-3 - - TGTGCCAGCAGACTTTTCAGGGAAGGCTACACCTTC CASRLFREGYTF
TRBJ2-1 TRBV20-1 few TRBD2 TGCAGTGCTACTGGACTAGCGGGTCGTTCCTACAATGAGCAGTTCTTC CSATGLAGRSYNEQFF
TRBJ2-3 TRBV20-1 many TRBD2 TGCAGTGCTAGACGTAGCGGGAGGGCCCCAGATACGCAGTATTTT CSARRSGRAPDTQYF
TRBJ2-3 TRBV18 few - TGTGCCAGCTCACCACAAGGAATTACAGATACGCAGTATTTT CASSPQGITDTQYF
TRBJ1-2 TRBV6-1 many - TGTGCCAGCACCCGAGGCGCACGAGGGGACGATGGCTACACCTTC CASTRGARGDDGYTF
TRBJ1-4 TRBV20-1 few - TGCAGTGCTAAGGGAGGAACTAATGAAAAACTGTTTTTT CSAKGGTNEKLFF
TRBJ2-1 TRBV10-3 - - TGTTCCATCAGTGAGTCGACTCTCCGGCGGGGACACAATGAGCAGTTCTTC CSISESTLRRGHNEQFF
TRBJ2-1 TRBV12-3/TRBV12-4 - - TGTGCCAGCAGTTTAGCTAGGCCCTACAAACAGTTCTTC CASSLARPYKQFF
TRBJ1-4 TRBV29-1 few - TGCAGCTGTTGGCAGGGTGATGAAAAACTGTTTTTT CSCWQGDEKLFF
TRBJ2-1 TRBV29-1 - TRBD2 TGCAGCGTTGCCGAACTAGCGGGAGGGGAGCAGTTCTTC CSVAELAGGEQFF
TRBJ2-7 TRBV6-2/TRBV6-3 - TRBD1 TGTGCCAGCAGGGGACAGGGGGCGAACGAGCAGTACTTC CASRGQGANEQYF
TRBJ1-2 TRBV5-1 many - TGCGCCAGCAGCTCGGGGCCGAAGGGATCGGGGGGCTACACCTTC CASSSGPKGSGGYTF
TRBJ2-1 TRBV5-1 - TRBD2 TGCGCCAGCAGCCCAAATCTCATGGCTAGCGGCACTTACAATGAGCAGTTCTTC CASSPNLMASGTYNEQFF
TRBJ1-2 TRBV4-2 few - TGTGCCAGCAGCCAAGAGAATCATGGCTACACCTTC CASSQENHGYTF
TRBJ2-7 TRBV11-3 - - TGTGCCAGCAGTCCCGGAGGTGGCAGGCTCCACGAGCAGTACTTC CASSPGGGRLHEQYF
TRBJ2-3 TRBV27 - TRBD2 TGTGCCAGCAGTAGACCAAGCGGGAGTGCGTTGGATACGCAGTATTTT CASSRPSGSALDTQYF
TRBJ1-5 TRBV12-3/TRBV12-4 many - TGTGCCAGCAGTTTAACGGGGGGGCGAAATCAGCCCCAGCATTTT CASSLTGGRNQPQHF
TRBJ2-5 TRBV25-1 - - TGTGCCAGCAGTGAAAGGCAGGCGAAGCAGACCCAGTACTTC CASSERQAKQTQYF
TRBJ2-3 TRBV7-6 many - TGTGCCAGCAGCTTAGACCCAGATACGCAGTATTTT CASSLDPDTQYF
TRBJ2-5 TRBV20-1 - - TGCAGTGCTCCCCCCGGCGGCGGGAACATCCAAGAGACCCAGTACTTC CSAPPGGGNIQETQYF
TRBJ1-2 TRBV21-1 - - TGTGCCAGCAGCAGTGTGAAGAAGTGGGGGCGCAGCTATGGCTACACCTTC CASSSVKKWGRSYGYTF
TRBJ2-2 TRBV7-3 - TRBD2 TGTGCCAGCAGCCAGGGACTAGCCAACACCGGGGAGCTGTTTTTT CASSQGLANTGELFF
TRBJ2-5 TRBV7-7 once TRBD2 TGTGCCAGCAGCTTGCAGCGGGGCACCGGTGCAGAGACCCAGTACTTC CASSLQRGTGAETQYF
TRBJ2-1 TRBV5-1 once - TGCGCCAGCAGCTCCCTAGGACAGACATACAATGAGCAGTTCTTC CASSSLGQTYNEQFF
TRBJ1-1 TRBV7-9 - - TGTGCCAGCAGCCACGCGAACACTGAAGCTTTCTTT CASSHANTEAFF
TRBJ2-7 TRBV6-1 - TRBD1 TGTGCCAGCAGTACCCCGGGACAGGGCGGGGAGCAGTACTTC CASSTPGQGGEQYF
TRBJ1-5 TRBV25-1 few - TGTGCCAGCAGTGCATCGACAGCGGAGTGGGGGCCCCAGCATTTT CASSASTAEWGPQHF
TRBJ2-7 TRBV7-9 - - TGTGCCAGCAGCTTAGAAGGGCAGGACGACTACGAGCAGTACTTC CASSLEGQDDYEQYF
TRBJ1-1 TRBV27 many - TGTGCCAGCAGTTTATCCGATGCGGTAAGAGGGACTGAAGCTTTCTTT CASSLSDAVRGTEAFF
TRBJ2-3 TRBV9 - - TGTGCCAGCGGCCCGGAACGGACTACGCAGTATTTT CASGPERTTQYF
TRBJ1-2 TRBV6-1 - - TGTGCCAGCAGGAACGACGGGCGAGCTAACTATGGCTACACCTTC CASRNDGRANYGYTF
TRBJ2-1 TRBV5-1 many - TGCGCCAGCAGCTTGGAGGACGGGAAGTTCTTC CASSLEDGKFF
TRBJ2-7 TRBV4-3 few - TGCGCCAGCAGCCGGCAAAAGGGTTACGAGCAGTACTTC CASSRQKGYEQYF
TRBJ2-2 TRBV6-1 few - TGTGCCAGCAGTGTCAACGGACGGCTCACCGGGGAGCTGTTTTTT CASSVNGRLTGELFF
TRBJ2-3 TRBV5-1 few - TGCGCCAGCAGCTTGGGGGCTAGCTATCGAGCAGATACGCAGTATTTT CASSLGASYRADTQYF
TRBJ2-1 TRBV20-1 few - TGCAGTGTTTCAGCCGGGCGTGCGGAGCAGTTCTTC CSVSAGRAEQFF
TRBJ2-5 TRBV11-3 once - TGTGCCAGCAGCTTCCCCGGGAGATACCAAGAGACCCAGTACTTC CASSFPGRYQETQYF
TRBJ1-4 TRBV18 once - TGTGCCAGCTCACCACCGGGGCGGGGGCCTAATGAAAAACTGTTTTTT CASSPPGRGPNEKLFF
TRBJ1-2 TRBV19 - - TGTGCCAGTAGTATGTTGGGGTCCTACACCTTC CASSMLGSYTF
TRBJ2-4 TRBV11-2 - TRBD2 TGTGCCAGCAGCCTGGGACTAGCGGGCTCTGGGTACTTC CASSLGLAGSGYF
TRBJ2-2 TRBV6-1 many - TGTGCCAGCAGCCGGGCTCAGGGGATCACCGGGGAGCTGTTTTTT CASSRAQGITGELFF